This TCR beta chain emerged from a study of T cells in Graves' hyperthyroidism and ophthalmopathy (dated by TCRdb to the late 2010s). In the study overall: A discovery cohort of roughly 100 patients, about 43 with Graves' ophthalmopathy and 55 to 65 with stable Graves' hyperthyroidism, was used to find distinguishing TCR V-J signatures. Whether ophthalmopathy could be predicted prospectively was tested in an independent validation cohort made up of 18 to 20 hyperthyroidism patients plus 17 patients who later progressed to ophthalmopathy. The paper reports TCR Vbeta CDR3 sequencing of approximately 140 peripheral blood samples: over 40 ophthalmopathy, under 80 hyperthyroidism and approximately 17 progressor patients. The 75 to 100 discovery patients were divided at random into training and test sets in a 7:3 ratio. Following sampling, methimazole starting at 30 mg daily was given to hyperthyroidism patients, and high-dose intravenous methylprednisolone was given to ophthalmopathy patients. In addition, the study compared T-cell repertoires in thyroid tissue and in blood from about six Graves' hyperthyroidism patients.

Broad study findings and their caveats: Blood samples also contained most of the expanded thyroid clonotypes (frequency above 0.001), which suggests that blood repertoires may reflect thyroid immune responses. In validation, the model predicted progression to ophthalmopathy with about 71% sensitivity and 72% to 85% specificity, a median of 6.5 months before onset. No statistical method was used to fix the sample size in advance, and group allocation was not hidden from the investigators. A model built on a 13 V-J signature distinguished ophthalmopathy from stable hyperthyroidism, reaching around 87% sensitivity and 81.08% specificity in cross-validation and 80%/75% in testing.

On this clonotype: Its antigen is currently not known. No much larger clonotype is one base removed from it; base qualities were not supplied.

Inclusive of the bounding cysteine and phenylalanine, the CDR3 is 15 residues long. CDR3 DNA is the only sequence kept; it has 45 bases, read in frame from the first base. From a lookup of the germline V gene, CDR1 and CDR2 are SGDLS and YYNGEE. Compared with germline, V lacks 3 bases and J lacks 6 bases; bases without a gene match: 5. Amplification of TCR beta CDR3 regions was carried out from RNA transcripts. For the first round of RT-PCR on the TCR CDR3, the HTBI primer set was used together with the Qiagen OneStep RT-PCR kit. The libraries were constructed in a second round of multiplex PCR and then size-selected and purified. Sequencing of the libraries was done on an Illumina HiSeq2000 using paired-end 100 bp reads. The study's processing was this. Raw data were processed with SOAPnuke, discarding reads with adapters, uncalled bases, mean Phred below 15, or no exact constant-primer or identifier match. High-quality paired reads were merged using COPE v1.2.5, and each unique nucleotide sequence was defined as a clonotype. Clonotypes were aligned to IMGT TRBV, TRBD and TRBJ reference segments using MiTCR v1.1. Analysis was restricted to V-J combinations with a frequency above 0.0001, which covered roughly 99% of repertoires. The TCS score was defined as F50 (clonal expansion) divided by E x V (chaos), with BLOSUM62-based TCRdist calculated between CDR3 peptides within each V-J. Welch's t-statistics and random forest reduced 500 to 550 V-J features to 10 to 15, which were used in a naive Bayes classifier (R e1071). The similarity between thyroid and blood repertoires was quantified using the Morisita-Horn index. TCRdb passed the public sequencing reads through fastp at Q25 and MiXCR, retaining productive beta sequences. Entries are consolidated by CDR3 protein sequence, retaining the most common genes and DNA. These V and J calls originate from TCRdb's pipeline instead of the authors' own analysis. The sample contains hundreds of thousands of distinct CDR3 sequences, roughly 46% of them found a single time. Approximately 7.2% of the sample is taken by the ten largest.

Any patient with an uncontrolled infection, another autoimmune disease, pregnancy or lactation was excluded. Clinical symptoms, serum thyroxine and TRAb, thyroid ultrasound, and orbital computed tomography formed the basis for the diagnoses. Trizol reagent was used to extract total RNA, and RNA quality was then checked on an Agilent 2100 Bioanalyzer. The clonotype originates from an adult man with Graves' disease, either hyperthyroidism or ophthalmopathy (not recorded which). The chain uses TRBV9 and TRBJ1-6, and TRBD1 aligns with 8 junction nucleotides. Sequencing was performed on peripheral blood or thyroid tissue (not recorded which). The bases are TGTGCCAGCAGCGGGACAGGGTGCTTTAATTCACCCCTCCACTTT. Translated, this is CASSGTGCFNSPLHF.